These T cell receptor beta chains were read from a single sample in a study of radiotherapy plus CTLA-4 blockade in lung cancer. The repertoire was sequenced with immunoSEQ multiplex PCR; TCRdb's copy has only in-frame clones and lacks some. The sample carries 30,000 to 40,000 clones, 75% to 90% recorded once. The sample was peripheral blood, taken from a patient treated with radiotherapy plus ipilimumab. The receptors shown here come from a human donor with non-small cell lung cancer who had stable disease on radiotherapy plus ipilimumab. Each CDR3 is given with its conserved first and last residue. Each record gives: CDR3 DNA, CDR3 protein, J gene, D gene, clone size, V gene. A D gene is named only where the DNA matches it firmly. For some rows the clone size is stated as once, few or many, or as a class when expanded; others skip it.

TGTGCCATCAGGGGGGGCTACAATGAGCAGTTCTTC | CAIRGGYNEQFF | TRBJ2-1 | NA | NA | TRBV10-3
TGCGCCAGCAGCCAAGGGACTCGCCGGGATACGCAGTATTTT | CASSQGTRRDTQYF | TRBJ2-3 | NA | NA | TRBV4-1
TGTGCCATCAGTCCCTCGGGGACTCCGAGCTCCTACAATGAGCAGTTCTTC | CAISPSGTPSSYNEQFF | TRBJ2-1 | NA | NA | TRBV10-3
TGTGCCAGCAGCACGAGGAGTGGCACCGGGGAGCTGTTTTTT | CASSTRSGTGELFF | TRBJ2-2 | NA | NA | TRBV9
TGTGCCAGCAGCTTAGAGTTAGGGAGGTACAATGAGCAGTTCTTC | CASSLELGRYNEQFF | TRBJ2-1 | NA | NA | TRBV7-2
TGTGCCAGCAGCCAAATCCGGACGGGAGGACGAAAAAACATTCAGTACTTC | CASSQIRTGGRKNIQYF | TRBJ2-4 | TRBD2 | once | TRBV14
TGTGCCAGCAGTCCTACGGGGGACGCAGCTTTCTTT | CASSPTGDAAFF | TRBJ1-1 | NA | NA | TRBV7-9
TGTGCCAGCCGCAACCCTTACAGGGGGCGAAACTATGGCTACACCTTC | CASRNPYRGRNYGYTF | TRBJ1-2 | TRBD1 | NA | TRBV19
TGTGCCAGCAGCGTAGGACAGAGCTCCTACGAGCAGTACTTC | CASSVGQSSYEQYF | TRBJ2-7 | NA | few | TRBV9
TGTGCCAGTCCCAAACCTACAGGGGGCCATGAGCAGTTCTTC | CASPKPTGGHEQFF | TRBJ2-1 | NA | NA | TRBV21-1
TGCGCCAGCAGCTTGGCAGAGGGCAGGGGCGGAAACACCATATATTTT | CASSLAEGRGGNTIYF | TRBJ1-3 | NA | NA | TRBV5-1
TGTGCCTCCACAGGGGGCGTGCGGGGCTACACCTTC | CASTGGVRGYTF | TRBJ1-2 | TRBD1 | NA | TRBV5-6
TGTGCCGGGTGGGGGACAGGGGCATCGTATAGCAATCAGCCCCAGCATTTT | CAGWGTGASYSNQPQHF | TRBJ1-5 | TRBD1 | NA | TRBV9
TGTGCCAGCAGTCTATCGCGGGAGACCGAGCAGTACTTC | CASSLSRETEQYF | TRBJ2-7 | TRBD2 | NA | TRBV27
TGTGCCAGCAGCGCTCGACAAGAACTCTACGAGCAGTACTTC | CASSARQELYEQYF | TRBJ2-7 | NA | NA | TRBV9
TGTGCCAGCAGCTTGGGGACAATCGGGGGCTATGGCTACACCTTC | CASSLGTIGGYGYTF | TRBJ1-2 | NA | NA | TRBV5-6
TGCGCCAGCAGCTTGGACAGAGGGAGAGAGCAGTACTTC | CASSLDRGREQYF | TRBJ2-7 | NA | NA | TRBV5-1
TGCGCCAGCAGTGTGTACAGGGGAGGAGAGAGAGCTTTCTTT | CASSVYRGGERAFF | TRBJ1-1 | TRBD1 | NA | TRBV10-1
TGCGCCAGCAGCTTGGCGGTAGCGTTTGAGCAGTTCTTC | CASSLAVAFEQFF | TRBJ2-1 | NA | NA | TRBV5-1
TGTGCCAGCAGTTTATCCCGAGGTCGGAACACCGGGGAGCTGTTTTTT | CASSLSRGRNTGELFF | TRBJ2-2 | NA | NA | TRBV27
TGTGCCAGCAGTTTCATATTCCCTGGACTAGCGGGAGAGGGGTACGAGCAGTACTTC | CASSFIFPGLAGEGYEQYF | TRBJ2-7 | TRBD2 | NA | TRBV27
TGCGCCAGCAGCCCGGGGGCGGGGGGGCAACTGTTTTTT | CASSPGAGGQLFF | TRBJ1-4 | NA | NA | TRBV4-3
TGTGCCAGCAGTCCCCTAAGACAGCTACCACAAGAGACCCAGTACTTC | CASSPLRQLPQETQYF | TRBJ2-5 | NA | NA | TRBV28
TGTGCCAGCAGCCAGGGGTTTTCCACAGATACGCAGTATTTT | CASSQGFSTDTQYF | TRBJ2-3 | NA | NA | TRBV27
TGTGCCAGCAGCTTAGGGTGGGGTCCGTCTCAGGGGGACGAGCAGTACTTC | CASSLGWGPSQGDEQYF | TRBJ2-7 | TRBD1 | NA | TRBV7-2
TGTGCCAGCAGCTTAGTCCTCGGACAGGGGAGGTATGGCTACACCTTC | CASSLVLGQGRYGYTF | TRBJ1-2 | TRBD1 | NA | TRBV11-3
TGTGCCACCAGGGACAGTGTTTCCAAAAACATTCAGTACTTC | CATRDSVSKNIQYF | TRBJ2-4 | TRBD1 | once | TRBV10-3
TGTGCCAGCAGTACAGGACTAGTAGGCCAAGAGACCCAGTACTTC | CASSTGLVGQETQYF | TRBJ2-5 | TRBD2 | NA | TRBV6-1
TGTGCCACCAGCGGAGAGCGGGAAGGGAAATTCGCCGAGCAGTACTTC | CATSGEREGKFAEQYF | TRBJ2-7 | TRBD2 | NA | TRBV15
TGTGCCATCGGGACAGGGGACATCTCTGGGGCCAACGTCCTGACTTTC | CAIGTGDISGANVLTF | TRBJ2-6 | TRBD1 | once | TRBV10-3
TGCAGCGTTGAAGATCGACTAGCGGTGAGCACAGATACGCAGTATTTT | CSVEDRLAVSTDTQYF | TRBJ2-3 | TRBD2 | NA | TRBV29-1
TGTGCCAGCAGCACCCGGGACAGGGGTGGGTACGAGCAGTACTTC | CASSTRDRGGYEQYF | TRBJ2-7 | TRBD1 | NA | TRBV5-5
TGCGCCAGCAGCCAGAAACAGGGAGCCAATCAGCCCCAGCATTTT | CASSQKQGANQPQHF | TRBJ1-5 | NA | NA | TRBV4-1
TGTGCCAGCAGCTTGTCCAGGGCGAACACTGAAGCTTTCTTT | CASSLSRANTEAFF | TRBJ1-1 | NA | NA | TRBV5-8
TGCGCCAGCAGCGTCTCGGGGTCCGGGGGTGAAAAACTGTTTTTT | CASSVSGSGGEKLFF | TRBJ1-4 | NA | NA | TRBV5-1
TGTGCCAGCAGCATATGGACTAGCGTGAGAGATACGCAGTATTTT | CASSIWTSVRDTQYF | TRBJ2-3 | TRBD2 | NA | TRBV5-4
TGTGCCATCAGTGATAGTTCTAGCGGGACCGACGAGCAGTACTTC | CAISDSSSGTDEQYF | TRBJ2-7 | TRBD2 | NA | TRBV10-3
TGTGCCAGTAGTACGATCGTGGGGCGGACAGGTCAGTACTACGAGCAGTACTTC | CASSTIVGRTGQYYEQYF | TRBJ2-7 | TRBD1 | NA | TRBV19
TGTGCCAGCAGCCCAATTGGGGGGATACCCTACAATGAGCAGTTCTTC | CASSPIGGIPYNEQFF | TRBJ2-1 | NA | NA | TRBV11-2
TGTGCCAGCAGTGAACTTCTTGGGACACCCCAAGAGACCCAGTACTTC | CASSELLGTPQETQYF | TRBJ2-5 | NA | few | TRBV6-1
TGTGCCAGCAGTTACGGGACAGGGTCCTACGAGCAGTACTTC | CASSYGTGSYEQYF | TRBJ2-7 | TRBD1 | NA | TRBV28
TGTGCCAGCAGCCCACGGACTAGCGGGTCAGGGGATGAGCAGTTCTTC | CASSPRTSGSGDEQFF | TRBJ2-1 | TRBD2 | once | TRBV11-1